The rows below give T cell receptor beta chains drawn from one sample of a study of T cell responses to AZD1222 COVID-19 vaccine. Only in-frame clones appear in the TCRdb table, and some are missing; sequencing was by immunoSEQ multiplex PCR. The top ten hold 4% to 5.5% of the sample, which has approximately 120,000 clones, approximately 89% seen once. The source was peripheral blood, collected 28 days after the second AZD1222 dose. These TCRs come from an adult who received the AZD1222 COVID-19 vaccine. The CDR3 runs from the conserved cysteine through the conserved F or W. Size is stated for part of the rows, as once, few or many counts, or as a class when the clone is expanded.

>-|TRBV6-6
CASSYKPSEQYF
>-|TRBV30
CACRDVNNQPQHF
>medium-sized|TRBV6-4
CATAGGPEDTQYF
>-|TRBV9
CASSVTVNTEAFF
>-|TRBV25-1
CASSGLGYGYTF
>-|TRBV29-1
CSVECSRQGNYGYTF
>-|TRBV19
CASSKGDRTHEQFF
>-|TRBV18
CASSPEYRVLQETQYF
>-|TRBV11-1
CASLERSGNTIYF
>once|TRBV3-1/TRBV3-2
CASSQGSGALDEQYF
>-|TRBV6-2/TRBV6-3
CASSYSRGAGEQYF
>-|TRBV10-2
CASKLQGTGELFF
>-|TRBV15
CATSREAGINEKLFF
>-|TRBV19
CASSIASGGGTEAFF
>-|TRBV11-2
CASSWTGDTYNEQFF
>-|TRBV11-2
CASSLLAGGVSYEQYF
>-|TRBV29-1
CSVEVISEAFF
>-|TRBV4-1
CASNPGTGNEKLFF
>-|TRBV9
CASSVSSGRGNEQFF